This T cell receptor beta chain was sequenced in a study of blood T cell repertoires in COVID-19. Study details: The United States, Italy and Spain were the sources of the acute and convalescent COVID-19 samples. In each case, the material was cDNA or gDNA derived from T cells, B-cell-depleted T cells, or PBMCs.

Original processing notes: Amplified reference gene primers provided the basis for estimating nucleated cell counts. Repertoires were generated with immunoSEQ multiplex PCR, while TCRdb's copy carries only in-frame clones and drops some. That table gives V, J and clone size, and the DNA gave D and trimming. This table holds roughly 430,000 clones, around 90% found once. Per germline, CDR1 KGHDR and CDR2 SFDVKD. The CDR3 spans 12 residues. V gave up 3 bases and J gave up 15 bases; unmatched junction bases: 6. This clonotype was obtained from a woman aged 40 to 49 with acute COVID-19. Sequenced input: PBMCs or T cells enriched from blood (not recorded which). The gene calls are TRBV24-1 and TRBJ1-5, with TRBD1 matching 8 bases. CDR3 region: CATSDRTGKLHF. The CDR3 nucleotides read TGTGCCACCAGTGATAGGACAGGGAAATTGCATTTT.